This T cell receptor (beta chain) was documented in a study of T cells in Graves' hyperthyroidism and ophthalmopathy. Findings and caveats of the study: It was a median approximately 6.9 months before onset that the model predicted ophthalmopathy.

With duration under 3 months, ophthalmopathy was active: Clinical Activity Score at least 3, NOSPECS at least 4. The study based diagnoses on clinical symptoms, serum thyroxine and TRAb, thyroid ultrasound and orbital computed tomography. PBMCs were sourced from approximately 9.3 ml fresh peripheral blood. Amplified regions were TCR beta CDR3 sequences from RNA transcripts. The HTBI primer set was used in a first-round RT-PCR of the TCR CDR3. MiXCR was run by TCRdb on the multiplex PCR reads, yielding one entry per CDR3 protein. The sample yields hundreds of thousands of distinct CDR3 sequences, approximately 14% seen once. This clonotype was counted at least ten times. Antigen unknown. This CDR3 region has 20 residues. From germline, CDR1 is MNHEY and CDR2 SVGAGI. The V and J ends lost 5 bases and 1 base, in that order; junction bases with no gene match: 19.

The TCR was taken from a woman in her thirties or forties with Graves' ophthalmopathy. The sample taken for sequencing was blood. The chain links TRBV6-5 to TRBJ2-2, with 7 bases lining up with TRBD2. CDR3 amino acids: CASSPGRVPASGRNTGELFF. The CDR3 DNA sequence: TGTGCCAGCAGTCCCGGAAGGGTCCCAGCTAGCGGCCGGAACACCGGGGAGCTGTTTTTT.